The table lists the clone carrying this T cell receptor beta chain with many counts. What it recognizes is unknown. The read terminates 3 residues ahead of where the CDR3 ends, so the germline J gene completes it. These data originate in a study of T cell clonality in common variable immunodeficiency. Study results and caveats: Reportedly, TCR beta sequences from common variable immunodeficiency showed fewer deletions and N-nucleotide insertions.

CDR1 is KGHSH and CDR2 is LQKENI in the germline V gene. This CDR3 is built from 16 residues. V dropped 1 base and J dropped 0 bases, with 9 bases sitting between them. Control and CVID samples contributed equal amounts of genomic DNA. Profiling relied on immunoSEQ multiplex PCR, and the TCRdb table lists in-frame clones only, not all of them. Observed are tens of thousands of clones, no singletons, with the top ten taking about 4.5%. The TCR was taken from a person aged 18 to 70 in good health. The chain carries TRBV18 and TRBJ2-2; no reliable D call. The sample was peripheral blood mononuclear cells. The part of the CDR3 DNA that was read is TGTGCCAGCTCACCACAAGACACGGCGAACACCGGGGAG. Protein: CASSPQDTANTGE. In full, the CDR3 is CASSPQDTANTGELFF.